This TCR beta chain was sequenced in a study of blood T cells in healthy people across ages. Study findings and constraints: It was held that diversity estimates obtained from one million T cells represented underestimates.

Each donor was a healthy Caucasian individual from Russia, aged about 6 to 90. Staff drew about 10 milliliters of peripheral blood from each donor. Extractions gave at least 5.5 micrograms of total RNA per sample. With respect to this clonotype: What it binds is unknown.

The second PCR ran roughly 6 to 11 cycles with a sample-barcoded 5' primer and J-beta primers. TCRdb called the 5' RACE reads again in MiXCR, with one record for every CDR3 protein. The data show over 1,200,000 distinct CDR3 sequences, around 59% seen once. V shed 1 base, J shed 0 bases, and the junction held 9 bases outside the gene matches. From germline, CDR1 is SGHRS and CDR2 YFSETQ. The CDR3 has 18 amino acids. Material: blood. V and J are TRBV5-1 and TRBJ1-2; 10 bases align to TRBD1. This TCR derives from a man between 18 and 35 years old in good health. This chain's CDR3 is CASSLSPGQGRANYGYTF. CDR3 bases: TGCGCCAGCAGCTTGAGCCCGGGACAGGGGCGAGCTAACTATGGCTACACCTTC.